This paragraph covers one T cell receptor (beta chain) sequence. Unique molecular identifiers were used in preparing the TCRbeta library. TCRdb itself ran the PCR reads through MiXCR, one entry per CDR3 protein. The sample records around 800,000 distinct CDR3 sequences, roughly 15% being singletons. The sample is drawn from a study of T-cell reconstitution after alpha-beta-depleted transplantation in children. The CDR3 is 17 residues long. V was pared by 6 bases and J by 0 bases, with 8 bases of the junction left unmatched. The TCR was taken from a male patient between 5 and 17 years old who had a stem cell transplant for acute lymphoblastic leukemia, so the T cells may come from the graft donor. The gene calls are TRBV12-3 or TRBV12-4 and TRBJ2-3; the match to TRBD2 covers 11 bases. The source material was PBMCs, mostly from graft donor cells, sampled 360 days after TCRalphabeta/CD19-depleted stem cell transplant. CDR3 sequence reads: CASRNRGLAASTDTQYF. CDR3 nucleotides: TGTGCCAGCAGAAATAGGGGACTAGCGGCTAGCACAGATACGCAGTATTTT.